What follows describes a single T cell receptor (beta chain). This clonotype was seen many times. What this receptor recognizes is not known. Compared with germline, one end of the junction differs, possibly owing to a read error. The data originate from a study of regulatory T cells in long-lasting Graves disease (dated by TCRdb to the early 2020s). Regarding the study in general: In the newly diagnosed Graves' disease group, patients had been taking antithyroid drugs for less than 3 months. Persistent Graves' disease patients were compared with newly diagnosed Graves' disease patients by peripheral blood TCR sequencing and RNA sequencing. The study was registered as a clinical trial and conducted in China. A total of around 33 samples underwent TCR sequencing, from about 13 patients with persistent Graves' disease and some 20 patients with newly diagnosed Graves' disease. The investigation overall reported the following: Compared with newly diagnosed patients, persistent Graves' disease patients had lower TCR Shannon entropy and fewer highly expanded clones, which suggests clonal expansion. Preferential use of TRBV28, TRBJ1-2 and TRBJ2-5 was observed in persistent disease, whereas TRBV20-1 and TRBJ2-1 were favored in newly diagnosed disease. As a limitation, the authors acknowledged that the small sample size may reduce accuracy. Patients with persistent disease shared more public clonotypes (approximately 2,500) than newly diagnosed patients did (approximately 970). Only the TCR beta chain was sequenced and analyzed. Peripheral blood alone was examined, since thyroid tissue, which constituted the primary lesion, could not be accessed.

Library generation was performed with multiplex PCR. Sequencing used an Illumina HiSeq 4000. To build TCR beta libraries, CDR3 regions were amplified by Arm-PCR using iRepertoire HTBI primers. PCR products were gel purified before sequencing. In the authors' own workflow: A total of fewer than 65 TRBV and some 15 TRBJ segments were identified across samples and were used for gene usage analysis of CDR3 amino acid clonotypes. COPE and FqMerger were used to merge the filtered high-quality paired reads into contigs. BLAST was used to align contigs to IMGT TRBV, TRBD and TRBJ reference genes, and CDR3 was defined according to IMGT. Any clonotype with a frequency above 0.1% was classified as a highly expanded clone. Shannon entropy was used to measure repertoire diversity, and the Gini coefficient was used to measure V-J evenness. Public clonotypes were defined as clonotypes shared by more than one individual. TCRdb trimmed the raw reads at Q25, called clones with MiXCR and kept productive beta chains. Identical CDR3 proteins give one entry, which carries the most common genes and DNA. V and J calls and clone size were set by TCRdb, not the authors. The sample has 440,000 or so distinct CDR3 sequences on record, less than 20% of them singletons. The top ten clonotypes cover about 10% of the sample.

Reading the germline V gene gives CDR1 MDHEN and CDR2 SYDVKM. From the cysteine up to the phenylalanine, the CDR3 has a length of 14 residues. Only the CDR3 DNA stays, 42 bases, in frame from base 1. The time point tag for this specimen amounts to: newly diagnosed GD, antithyroid drugs for less than 3 months. For both TCR sequencing and RNA sequencing, RNA was extracted from PBMCs in TRIzol. Graves' disease was diagnosed according to American Thyroid Association guidelines. Patients were recruited from an endocrinology department in Xi'an, China. Each patient gave roughly 10 milliliters of peripheral blood, collected in an EDTA anticoagulant tube. PBMCs were isolated by Ficoll Paque Plus density gradient separation without further T cell sorting. An Agilent 2100 Bioanalyzer and agarose gel were used to assess RNA quality, and a NanoDrop 2000 was used to measure RNA concentration. The same data also contributed to another study, on T cells in Graves' hyperthyroidism and ophthalmopathy. From the second report: Stable Graves' hyperthyroidism was defined as no progression to ophthalmopathy during 18 months of follow-up. Hyperthyroidism patients were aged 18 to 65 years and newly diagnosed, with disease duration of less than 2 months. Exclusion was applied to patients with uncontrolled infections, other autoimmune diseases, pregnancy or lactation. Diagnoses relied on clinical symptoms, serum thyroxine and TRAb, thyroid ultrasound and orbital computed tomography. The first round of RT-PCR for the TCR CDR3 was performed with the HTBI primer set and the Qiagen OneStep RT-PCR kit. Most expanded thyroid clonotypes (frequency above 0.001) were also detected in blood, a finding suggesting that blood repertoires may reflect thyroid immune responses. In cross-validation, a model built on a 13 V-J signature told ophthalmopathy apart from stable hyperthyroidism with less than 90% sensitivity and roughly 81% specificity, and in testing the same model reached 80%/75%. During validation, the model predicted progression to ophthalmopathy a median of around six months ahead of onset, with around 70% sensitivity and 72.22% specificity. TCR V-J signatures able to tell the groups apart were searched for in a discovery cohort of about a hundred patients, of whom 43 had Graves' ophthalmopathy and roughly 57 had stable Graves' hyperthyroidism. Whether ophthalmopathy could be predicted prospectively was tested in an independent validation cohort made up of fewer than 20 hyperthyroidism patients plus 17 patients who later progressed to ophthalmopathy. For training and testing, the 80 to 100 patients in the discovery cohort were randomly divided in a 7:3 ratio. Thyroid tissue and blood T-cell repertoires from about six Graves' hyperthyroidism patients were also compared in the study. Once sampling was done, hyperthyroidism patients were given methimazole at a starting dose of 30 mg daily, whereas ophthalmopathy patients were given high-dose intravenous methylprednisolone. Libraries were constructed in a second round of multiplex PCR, after which size selection and purification were performed. Libraries were sequenced paired-end with 100 bp reads on an Illumina HiSeq2000. SOAPnuke was used to process the raw data, removing reads that contained adapters or uncalled bases, had a mean Phred below 15, or lacked an exact match to the constant primer or identifier. COPE v1.2.5 was used to merge high-quality paired reads, and clonotypes were defined as unique nucleotide sequences. MiTCR v1.1 was used to align the clonotypes against IMGT TRBV, TRBD and TRBJ reference segments. Only V-J combinations with frequency above 0.0001, covering approximately 99% of repertoires, were analysed. A TCS score was defined as the ratio of F50 (clonal expansion) to E x V (chaos), with BLOSUM62-based TCRdist applied between CDR3 peptides within each V-J. Welch's t-statistics and random forest reduced fewer than 550 V-J features to 10 to 15, which were used in a naive Bayes classifier (R e1071). No statistical method was used to set the sample size in advance, and investigators knew the group allocation. The paper describes TCR Vbeta CDR3 sequencing of 120 to 150 peripheral blood samples, made up of about 41 ophthalmopathy patients, around 78 hyperthyroidism patients and 17 progressor patients.

This TCR was sampled from a woman aged 25 to 39 with Graves disease. Donor details come from another sample of the same person, matched by shared clones. Sample: peripheral blood mononuclear cells (PBMCs), taken at new diagnosis, from a patient treated with antithyroid drugs. Here the chain combines TRBV28 and TRBJ2-3, with the D segment identity uncertain. The CDR3 reads as follows: CTSSLIAGPDTQYF. The DNA sequence is TGTACCAGCAGTTTGATAGCCGGACCAGATACGCAGTATTTT.